These 20 T cell receptor beta chains were all obtained from the same sample, sequenced in a study of Graves' ophthalmopathy and Graves' hyperthyroidism (dated by TCRdb to the late 2010s). The run used an Illumina HiSeq 2000. For repertoire sequencing, TCR beta CDR3 regions were amplified from RNA transcripts. HTBI primers and the Qiagen OneStep RT-PCR kit were used in a first-round RT-PCR, which was followed by a second-round multiplex PCR, size selection and purification. The raw public reads went through TCRdb reprocessing: fastp at Q25, MiXCR clone calling, in-frame beta chains kept. Each CDR3 protein gets just one entry, which takes the most common genes and DNA from the rows behind it. The sample records about 480,000 distinct CDR3 sequences, approximately 14% of which are singletons. Roughly 9.8% of the sample belongs to the ten largest clones. Sequencing was done on a sample of blood. These receptors originate from a woman in her 30s with Graves' ophthalmopathy. Donor details come from another sample of the same person, matched by shared clones.

At least ten counts were recorded for this clonotype. This chain joins TRBV2 and TRBJ2-5; 8 nucleotides match TRBD1. The trim removed 6 bases at V and 4 bases at J, leaving 4 bases unmatched. This CDR3 region has 13 residues. Looked up from germline, CDR1 is SNHLY and CDR2 is FYNNEI. CDR3 sequence reads: CASRSTGGETQYF. In DNA, the CDR3 is TGTGCCAGCAGGTCAACAGGGGGAGAGACCCAGTACTTC.

This clonotype came up many times. The V call is TRBV11-3, the J call TRBJ2-5; D may match TRBD1 or TRBD2 (5 bases each). V gave up 5 bases and J gave up 5 bases, with 24 bases separating them. CDR1 SGHNT and CDR2 YENEEA come from the germline V gene. This CDR3 has 17 amino acids. The DNA of the CDR3 is TGTGCCAGCAGCCATCGCTCGGGACGGAAAGAACGGGAGACCCAGTACTTC. It is translated as CASSHRSGRKERETQYF.

The table lists this clonotype with many counts. Here the CDR3 DNA reads TGTGCCAGCAGCTTAGTGGTCTATGGCTACACCTTC. Encoded protein: CASSLVVYGYTF. The chain has TRBV7-2 and TRBJ1-2; unclear D gene. From germline, CDR1 is SGHTA and CDR2 FQGNSA. The CDR3 has 12 residues. Trimming removed 1 base at V and 4 bases at J, with 4 bases between.

This clonotype showed up many times. The chain combines TRBV6-1 with TRBJ2-5; 9 nucleotides agree with TRBD2. J gave up 5 bases and V 0 bases, and 4 bases lay outside the gene matches. This CDR3 has 15 amino acids. Germline V gene lookup returns CDR1 MNHNS and CDR2 SASEGT. The chain's CDR3 is CASSEASSGVETQYF. The CDR3 DNA sequence: TGTGCCAGCAGTGAAGCGTCTAGCGGGGTCGAGACCCAGTACTTC.

In its sample, this clonotype was seen a few times. The chain is built from TRBV20-1 and TRBJ1-1; D perhaps matches TRBD1 (5 bases). Germline V gives CDR1 DFQATT, CDR2 SNEGSKA (reference sequence). The V end lost 5 bases, the J end lost 0 bases, and 13 bases lay between the germline ends. The CDR3 spans 14 residues. Written as DNA, the CDR3 is TGCAGTGCTTCACGGACAAGAATGAACACTGAAGCTTTCTTT. Translating it yields CSASRTRMNTEAFF.

In this sample, this clonotype turned up many times. The chain recombines TRBV12-3 or TRBV12-4 with TRBJ2-2; D unclear. The germline V and J ends were trimmed by 3 bases and 11 bases, with 10 bases remaining between them. This CDR3 has 12 amino acids. The CDR3 DNA reads TGTGCCAGCAGTTTGGACCGTGGTGAGCTGTTTTTT. Its translation: CASSLDRGELFF.

This clonotype was counted at least ten times. The V and J genes are TRBV20-1 and TRBJ2-5; a weak D match, TRBD1 (7 bases). Germline lookup yields CDR1 DFQATT and CDR2 SNEGSKA (reference sequence). V lost 0 bases, J lost 4 bases, and 12 bases lay in between. This CDR3 has 14 amino acids. The CDR3 sequence is CSARDQGGAETQYF. CDR3 DNA: TGCAGTGCTAGAGATCAGGGGGGCGCAGAGACCCAGTACTTC.

This clonotype was observed many times. The chain couples TRBV30 to TRBJ2-6; no clear D gene. Between the trimmed V and J ends, which lost 3 bases and 4 bases, there was a span of 10 bases. The CDR3 is 14 amino acids. CDR1 GTSNPN and CDR2 SVGIG come from the germline V gene (reference sequence). The CDR3 spells CAWSLGSGANVLTF. In DNA, the CDR3 is TGTGCCTGGAGCCTAGGGTCCGGGGCCAACGTCCTGACTTTC.

This clonotype was seen at least ten times. The CDR3 DNA reads TGTGCCAGCAGCGTAGGACTGGGCTCCTACGAGCAGTACTTC. This codes for CASSVGLGSYEQYF. The rearrangement uses TRBV9 and TRBJ2-7; unclear D gene. The germline V and J ends were trimmed by 0 bases and 0 bases, with 7 bases remaining between them. This CDR3 contains 14 residues. Germline V gives CDR1 SGDLS, CDR2 YYNGEE.

Concerning this clonotype: Just one base apart from a much larger clone, this may be a read error. This sequence joins TRBV12-3 or TRBV12-4 and TRBJ1-1; D is ambiguous. There are 13 residues in the CDR3. CDR3 coding DNA: TGTGCCAGCAGTTCCTTCAAGAACACTGAATCTTTCTTT. The encoded protein is CASSSFKNTESFF.

This clonotype was observed at least ten times. J is TRBJ2-5 and V is TRBV9; 7 nucleotides line up with TRBD2. The CDR3 covers 16 residues. The ends lost 3 bases at V and 4 bases at J; junction bases unmatched: 12. Germline V CDR1 and CDR2: SGDLS, YYNGEE. Here the CDR3 DNA reads TGTGCCAGCAGCGAGGGACTACCAATAGCGCCAGAGACCCAGTACTTC. It codes for CASSEGLPIAPETQYF.

In the case of this clonotype: Possible read error: a much larger clone is one base away. The chain recombines TRBV12-3 or TRBV12-4 with TRBJ1-1; no clear D. There are 14 residues in the CDR3. CDR3 sequence: CAGSPDSGISEAFF. The CDR3 DNA sequence: TGTGCCGGCAGCCCCGACTCAGGAATATCTGAAGCTTTCTTT.

The chain combines TRBV28 with TRBJ2-7, with a possible D match to TRBD2 (7 bases). Trimming stripped 8 bases from V and 5 bases from J, with 19 bases between. The CDR3 spans 14 residues. In germline, CDR1 is MDHEN, CDR2 SYDVKM. CDR3 bases: TGTGCCAGCGCCCTGGGGGCTAGCGGAGACGAGCAGTACTTC. Protein: CASALGASGDEQYF.

The V call is TRBV19, the J call TRBJ2-4, with D possibly being TRBD1 (6 bases). Germline V lookup: CDR1 LNHDA, CDR2 SQIVND (reference sequence). This CDR3 contains 17 residues. The V end was cut by 5 bases, the J end by 2 bases, with 19 bases between. The CDR3 sequence is CASSGGNQGQPKNIQYF. The CDR3 nucleotides are TGTGCCAGTAGTGGGGGAAACCAGGGACAACCCAAAAACATTCAGTACTTC.

This clonotype was counted ten times or more. V usage is TRBV12-3 or TRBV12-4 and J usage is TRBJ1-2, with a tentative D call TRBD1 (5 bases). Trimming stripped 7 bases from V and 3 bases from J, with 12 bases between. The CDR3 totals 13 residues. The CDR3 region is CASNSGGDYGYTF. DNA of the CDR3: TGTGCCAGCAACTCGGGGGGAGACTATGGCTACACCTTC.

This clonotype has at least ten counts. This chain connects TRBV2 to TRBJ1-2; D might be TRBD1 (6 bases). The V gene's germline CDR1 is SNHLY and CDR2 FYNNEI. The CDR3 totals 12 residues. Trimming pared 11 bases from V and 4 bases from J, leaving 14 bases between. The CDR3 reads CAGGGQGYGYTF. DNA of the CDR3: TGTGCCGGGGGGGGACAAGGCTATGGCTACACCTTC.

Notes on this clonotype: Compared with germline, one end of the junction differs, possibly owing to a read error. This chain joins TRBV6-1 and TRBJ2-7; TRBD1 aligns across 9 bases. Germline CDR1 and CDR2: MNHNS and SASEGT. The CDR3 has 13 residues. CDR3 nucleotides: TGTGTCAGCAGTGACAGGGGGTCCTACGAGCAGTACTTC. The encoded protein is CVSSDRGSYEQYF.

At least ten counts were recorded for this clonotype. The chain uses TRBV27 and TRBJ2-2, with 11 nucleotides matching TRBD2. The CDR3 is made up of 19 amino acids. The germline CDR1 and CDR2 sequences are MNHEY and SMNVEV (reference sequence). V lost 4 bases and J lost 5; bases outside the gene matches: 15. This CDR3 is CASSSILGTSGTRTGELFF. CDR3 coding DNA: TGTGCCAGCAGTTCGATTCTTGGGACTAGCGGTACTCGAACCGGGGAGCTGTTTTTT.

This clonotype was seen at least ten times. The rearrangement links TRBV4-1 to TRBJ2-5; D unclear. V gave up 6 bases and J gave up 5 bases, with 22 bases separating them. The germline gives CDR1 MGHRA, CDR2 YSYEKL. This CDR3 has 16 residues. The CDR3 spells CASRLSETGARETQYF. In nucleotides, the CDR3 is TGCGCCAGCAGACTAAGCGAAACCGGAGCGCGGGAGACCCAGTACTTC.

There are a few counts of this clonotype. The chain uses TRBV7-3 and TRBJ1-6; tentatively, D is TRBD1 (5 bases). Trimming took off 4 bases at V and 5 bases at J, with 9 bases between the two ends. This CDR3 spans 14 amino acids. Germline CDR1 SGHTA, CDR2 FQGTGA. As DNA, the CDR3 is TGTGCCAGCAGCTCGGGACCCGATAATTCACCCCTCCACTTT. Translation: CASSSGPDNSPLHF.